These 2 T cell receptor beta chains share one sample of origin, sequenced in a study of blood T cell repertoires in COVID-19. Profiled with immunoSEQ multiplex PCR; TCRdb holds only in-frame clones, not every one. The sample carries approximately 300,000 clones, over 80% recorded once. Input material: peripheral blood. Receptor source: a woman aged 50 to 65 with COVID-19, enrolled during active disease.

The chain carries TRBV7-2 and TRBJ2-7; TRBD2 matches at 8 bases. V lost 1 base and J lost 6; bases outside the gene matches: 5. This CDR3 spans 14 amino acids. Germline loops: CDR1 SGHTA, CDR2 FQGNSA. This chain's CDR3 is CASSLEAGVGEQYF. DNA for the CDR3: TGTGCCAGCAGCTTAGAAGCGGGAGTCGGCGAGCAGTACTTC.

J is TRBJ1-1 and V is TRBV7-8, with D possibly being TRBD1 (6 bases). The CDR3 loop spans 13 amino acids. Looked up from germline, CDR1 is SGHVS and CDR2 is FQNEAQ. Trimming took off 5 bases at V and 6 bases at J, with 13 bases between the two ends. The CDR3 DNA follows: TGTGCCAGCAGCCCACAGGGTCATGCTGAAGCTTTCTTT. Translation gives CASSPQGHAEAFF.